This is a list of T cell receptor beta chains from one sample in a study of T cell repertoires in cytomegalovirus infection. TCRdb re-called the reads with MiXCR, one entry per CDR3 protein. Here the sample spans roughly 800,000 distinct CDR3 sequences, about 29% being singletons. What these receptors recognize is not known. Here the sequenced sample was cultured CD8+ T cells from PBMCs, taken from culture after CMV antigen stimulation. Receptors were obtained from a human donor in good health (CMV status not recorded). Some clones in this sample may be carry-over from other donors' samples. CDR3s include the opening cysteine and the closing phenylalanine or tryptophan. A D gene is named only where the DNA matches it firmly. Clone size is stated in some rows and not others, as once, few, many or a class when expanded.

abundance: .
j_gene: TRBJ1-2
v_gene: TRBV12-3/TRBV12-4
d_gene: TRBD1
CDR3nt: TGTGCCAGCAGGGTACAGGGGACTCCTAACTATGGCTACACCTTC
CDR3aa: CASRVQGTPNYGYTF

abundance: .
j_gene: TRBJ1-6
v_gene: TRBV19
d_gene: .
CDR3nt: TGTGCCAGTAATTGGGGGAATAATTCACCCCTCCACTTT
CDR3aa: CASNWGNNSPLHF

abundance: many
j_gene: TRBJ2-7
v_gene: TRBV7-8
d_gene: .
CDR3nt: TGTGCCAGCAGCTTAGGGCAGGGGGGCGTCTACGAGCAGTACTTC
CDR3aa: CASSLGQGGVYEQYF

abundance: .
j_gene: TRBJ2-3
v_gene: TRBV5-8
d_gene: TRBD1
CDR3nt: TGTGCCAGCAGTACCGGGACAGGGGGCATTGATACGCAGTATTTT
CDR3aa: CASSTGTGGIDTQYF

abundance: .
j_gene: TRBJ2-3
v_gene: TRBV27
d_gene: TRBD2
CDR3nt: TGTGCCAGCAGTTGGAGTGCCGGACTAGCGGCTAGCACAGATACGCAGTATTTT
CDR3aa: CASSWSAGLAASTDTQYF

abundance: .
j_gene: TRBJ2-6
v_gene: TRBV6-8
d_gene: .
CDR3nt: TGTGCCAGCAGTCTGGAGACAGCCCCCGTTGGGGCCAACGTCCTGACTTTC
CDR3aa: CASSLETAPVGANVLTF

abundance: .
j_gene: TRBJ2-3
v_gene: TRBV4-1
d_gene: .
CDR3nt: TGCGCCAGCAGCCAAGGTGTGGGCTCCCGTGGGAATACGCAGTATTTT
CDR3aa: CASSQGVGSRGNTQYF

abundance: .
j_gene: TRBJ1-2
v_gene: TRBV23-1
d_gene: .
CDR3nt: TGCGCCAGCAGTCGAGACAGTCACCTTAACTATGGCTACACCTTC
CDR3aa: CASSRDSHLNYGYTF

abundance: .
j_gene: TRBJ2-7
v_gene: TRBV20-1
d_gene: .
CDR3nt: TGCAGTGCTAGGCCGGGACATCGAACCGCCTACGAGCAGTACTTC
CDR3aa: CSARPGHRTAYEQYF

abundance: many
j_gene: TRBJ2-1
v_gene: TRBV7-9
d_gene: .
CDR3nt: TGTGCCAGCAGCTTAGTCCTCCGGCCCTACAATGAGCAGTTCTTC
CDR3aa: CASSLVLRPYNEQFF

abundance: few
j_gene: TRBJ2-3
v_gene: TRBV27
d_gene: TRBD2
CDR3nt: TGTGCCAGCCGGGGGGACACAGATACGCAGTATTTT
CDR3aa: CASRGDTDTQYF

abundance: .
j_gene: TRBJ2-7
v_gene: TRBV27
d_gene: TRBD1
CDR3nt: TGTGCCAGCAGTCCTTGGACAGGACGTCGCTCCTACGAGCAGTACTTC
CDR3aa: CASSPWTGRRSYEQYF

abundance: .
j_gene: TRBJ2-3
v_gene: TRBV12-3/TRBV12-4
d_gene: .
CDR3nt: TGTGCCAGCAGTTATGACCCAGATACGCAGTATTTT
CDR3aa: CASSYDPDTQYF

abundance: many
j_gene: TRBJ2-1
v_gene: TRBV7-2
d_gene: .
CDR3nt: TGTGCCAGCAGCTCCGTCGGTGCTAACCGCTACAATGAGCAGTTCTTC
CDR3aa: CASSSVGANRYNEQFF

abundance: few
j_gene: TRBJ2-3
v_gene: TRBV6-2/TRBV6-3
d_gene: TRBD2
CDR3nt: TGTGCCAGCAGTGTCCCGGGACTAGCCCGGAGGGTAGATACGCAGTATTTT
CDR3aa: CASSVPGLARRVDTQYF

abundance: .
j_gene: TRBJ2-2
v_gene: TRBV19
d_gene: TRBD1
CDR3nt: TGTGCCATCCGACAGGGGGGGGGCACCGGGGAGCTGTTTTTT
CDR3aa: CAIRQGGGTGELFF

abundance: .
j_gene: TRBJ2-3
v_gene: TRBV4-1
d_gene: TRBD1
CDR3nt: TGCGCCAGCAACCCTGGGACAGGGAAAGCAGATACGCAGTATTTT
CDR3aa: CASNPGTGKADTQYF

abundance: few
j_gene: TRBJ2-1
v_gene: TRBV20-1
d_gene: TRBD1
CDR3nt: TGCAGTGCTAGAGATCTACAGGGGGCTCGGAATGAGCAGTTCTTC
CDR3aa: CSARDLQGARNEQFF

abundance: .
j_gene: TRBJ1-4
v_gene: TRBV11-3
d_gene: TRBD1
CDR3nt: TGTGCCAGCAGCTTAGTCCGAAGACAGGGAAGGGATGAAAAACTGTTTTTT
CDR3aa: CASSLVRRQGRDEKLFF

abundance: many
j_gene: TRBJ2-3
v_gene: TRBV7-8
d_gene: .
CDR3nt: TGTGCCAGCAGCTTCTCCGGGGCAGATACGCAGTATTTT
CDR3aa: CASSFSGADTQYF